The 24 T cell receptor beta chains below come from one sample, sequenced in a study of blood T cell repertoires in COVID-19 (dated by TCRdb to 2020 to 2022). The protocol used for the library was the immunoSEQ multiplex PCR assay. TCRdb holds this immuneACCESS table with in-frame rearrangements only. Some clones are missing; in checked studies, unresolved V genes explain under half, and the rest has no known cause. The sample table records 60,000 to 95,000 clones; around 67% of these occur just once. Clones ranked in the top ten supply just over 2.5% of the sample. Material: peripheral blood. These receptors all stem from a human donor with acute or convalescent COVID-19. The donor label of this sample is uncertain.

This clone was counted a single time. The chain combines TRBV4-3 with TRBJ1-2, with D possibly being TRBD1 (6 bases). Germline CDR1 LGHNA, CDR2 YSLEER. This CDR3 region has 14 residues. Trimming left V 4 bases short and J 2 bases short, with 11 bases between. The CDR3, as DNA: TGCGCCAGCAGCCGAGACACAGGGAACTATGGCTACACCTTC. As protein: CASSRDTGNYGYTF.

The rearrangement uses TRBV4-1 and TRBJ2-1; 8 bases line up with TRBD1. Germline CDR1 reads MGHRA; CDR2 reads YSYEKL. The CDR3 spans 17 residues. Germline trimming cut 2 bases from V and 4 bases from J; bases unmatched to any gene: 10. CDR3 sequence reads: CASSQFGQGAVYNEQFF. In DNA, the CDR3 is TGCGCCAGCAGCCAATTTGGACAGGGTGCGGTATACAATGAGCAGTTCTTC.

The chain carries TRBV4-1 and TRBJ2-5; D might be TRBD2 (6 bases). This CDR3 contains 16 residues. Germline CDR1 is MGHRA and CDR2 is YSYEKL. The V and J ends lost 2 bases and 0 bases respectively, with 13 bases between them. CDR3 bases: TGCGCCAGCAGCCAATGGGGAGGTAGCAACCAAGAGACCCAGTACTTC. Encoded protein: CASSQWGGSNQETQYF.

The V and J genes are TRBV2 and TRBJ1-6; TRBD1 is a possible D gene (6 bases). This CDR3 has 14 amino acids. Germline-derived CDR1 and CDR2 are SNHLY and FYNNEI. V was clipped by 7 bases and J by 13 bases, with 20 bases between them. CDR3 loop: CASIQETGARPLHF. In nucleotides, the CDR3 is TGTGCCAGCATACAGGAGACAGGCGCTAGGCCCCTCCACTTT. Looking up the rest from reference TRBV2 and TRBJ1-6 gives the full variable domain: EPEVTQTPSHQVTQMGQEVILRCVPISNHLYFYWYRQILGQKVEFLVSFYNNEISEKSEIFDDQFSVERPDGSNFTLKIRSTKLEDSAMYFCASIQETGARPLHFGNGTRLTVT.

The V gene is TRBV5-1, the J gene TRBJ2-7; 15 positions match TRBD2. The germline V gene has CDR1 SGHRS and CDR2 YFSETQ. CDR3 length: 16 amino acids. Losses at the gene ends were 5 bases for V and 4 bases for J; bases not matched to a gene: 7. CDR3 nucleotide sequence: TGCGCCAGCAGATTCGGACTAGCGGGAGGGAGATACGAGCAGTACTTC. Translating it yields CASRFGLAGGRYEQYF.

This clone turned up a few times. The gene calls are TRBV2 and TRBJ2-3, with 14 bases that match TRBD2. The CDR3 is 17 amino acids. The germline V gene has CDR1 SNHLY and CDR2 FYNNEI. V shed 6 bases and J 3 bases; nucleotides not matched to a gene: 8. CDR3 in amino acids: CASSPSGLAGATDTQYF. CDR3 sequence (DNA): TGTGCCAGCAGCCCCTCGGGACTAGCGGGAGCGACAGATACGCAGTATTTT.

The rearrangement uses TRBV6-4 and TRBJ1-6; unclear D gene. V was clipped by 1 base and J by 6 bases, with 7 bases between them. CDR1 is MRHNA and CDR2 is SNTAGT in the germline V gene. CDR3 length equals 14 residues. The CDR3 DNA follows: TGTGCCAGCAGTGACTGGAGCCGTAATTCACCCCTCCACTTT. It encodes CASSDWSRNSPLHF.

The chain couples TRBV10-3 to TRBJ1-6, with 9 nucleotides matching TRBD1. V lost 5 bases, J lost 10 bases, and 6 bases stayed unmatched. CDR1 and CDR2 from the germline V gene are ENHRY and SYGVKD. This CDR3 spans 14 amino acids. The CDR3 spells CAISRDREGSPLHF. CDR3 sequence (DNA): TGTGCCATCAGTAGGGACAGGGAAGGATCACCCCTCCACTTT.

The V and J genes are TRBV7-9 and TRBJ2-6; D may be TRBD2 (6 bases). Trimming stripped 9 bases from V and 13 bases from J, with 13 bases between. Per the germline V gene, CDR1 is SEHNR and CDR2 is FQNEAQ (reference sequence). The CDR3 has 11 residues. In DNA form, the CDR3 reads TGTGCCAGTCCAGTAAGCGGGGTCCTGACTTTC. The encoded protein is CASPVSGVLTF.

This chain links TRBV12-3 or TRBV12-4 with TRBJ2-1; D is unclear. V was cut by 0 bases and J by 9 bases, with 9 bases left in between. CDR3 length: 13 residues. CDR3 protein: CASSLAGGGEQFF. In DNA, the CDR3 is TGTGCCAGCAGTTTAGCAGGTGGCGGTGAGCAGTTCTTC.

The sample holds a few counts of this clone. The V and J genes are TRBV6-4 and TRBJ2-7; 9 nucleotides line up with TRBD1. The CDR3 consists of 15 residues. Germline V gene lookup returns CDR1 MRHNA and CDR2 SNTAGT. V shed 1 base, J shed 6 bases, and the junction held 7 bases outside the gene matches. The CDR3 loop reads CASSDLGTGLSEQYV. The CDR3 bases are TGTGCCAGCAGTGACTTAGGGACAGGGTTAAGCGAGCAGTACGTC.

The chain employs TRBV6-6 and TRBJ2-1; possibly TRBD2 for D (6 bases). The V end lost 11 bases, the J end lost 2 bases, and 19 bases lay between the germline ends. This CDR3 comprises 15 residues. Per the germline V gene, CDR1 is MNHNY and CDR2 is SVGAGI (reference sequence). CDR3 loop: CAGRGSGRPYNEQFF. DNA of the CDR3: TGTGCCGGACGAGGGAGCGGGCGACCCTACAATGAGCAGTTCTTC.

The chain couples TRBV3-1 (or the pseudogene TRBV3-2) to TRBJ1-6, with 7 positions matching TRBD1. Germline values: CDR1 LGHDT, CDR2 YNNKEL (reference sequence). V shed 1 base and J 7 bases; nucleotides not matched to a gene: 4. The CDR3 contains 15 residues. The CDR3 here is CASSQVGGGNSPLHF. CDR3 nucleotide sequence: TGTGCCAGCAGCCAAGTCGGAGGGGGCAATTCACCCCTCCACTTT.

The chain joins TRBV5-6 to TRBJ1-6, with D unresolved. Trimming stripped 4 bases from V and 3 bases from J, with 8 bases between. Looked up from germline, CDR1 is SGHDT and CDR2 is YYEEEE. This CDR3 spans 14 amino acids. The CDR3 nucleotides are TGTGCCAGCAGCCCCGGGATCTATAATTCACCCCTCCACTTT. This codes for CASSPGIYNSPLHF.

This clone was observed a handful of times. This chain joins TRBV28 and TRBJ2-7, with 11 positions matching TRBD2. V lost 6 bases and J lost 0; bases outside the gene matches: 4. Germline V CDR1 and CDR2: MDHEN, SYDVKM. The CDR3 consists of 15 residues. DNA of the CDR3: TGTGCCAGCAGCCCTACTAGCGGGAGCTCCTACGAGCAGTACTTC. Protein sequence: CASSPTSGSSYEQYF.

The chain has TRBV28 and TRBJ2-2; no definite D call. V lost 4 bases, J lost 1 base, and 13 bases lay in between. This CDR3 has 16 amino acids. Germline V gives CDR1 MDHEN, CDR2 SYDVKM. The DNA of the CDR3 is TGTGCCAGCAGTTCTTCCGGGTATGAGAACACCGGGGAGCTGTTTTTT. It translates to CASSSSGYENTGELFF.

This clone appeared once. This chain links TRBV18 with TRBJ2-1; 8 positions agree with TRBD2. Germline V lookup: CDR1 KGHSH, CDR2 LQKENI. The CDR3 consists of 17 residues. The ends lost 3 bases at V and 0 bases at J; junction bases unmatched: 7. In DNA, the CDR3 is TGTGCCAGCTCACCCCCCCAGGGGACTAGCTCCTACAATGAGCAGTTCTTC. Encoded protein: CASSPPQGTSSYNEQFF.

The gene calls are TRBV11-2 and TRBJ2-3; D may be TRBD1 (6 bases). Germline V CDR1 and CDR2: SGHAT, FQNNGV. The CDR3 is 16 amino acids. V was pared by 3 bases and J by 5 bases, with 18 bases between. CDR3 in amino acids: CASSLIQGRKEDTQYF. CDR3 DNA: TGTGCCAGCAGCTTGATCCAGGGGAGAAAGGAAGATACGCAGTATTTT. Based on the CDR3 plus reference TRBV11-2 and TRBJ2-3, the full variable domain is EAGVAQSPRYKIIEKRQSVAFWCNPISGHATLYWYQQILGQGPKLLIQFQNNGVVDDSQLPKDRFSAERLKGVDSTLKIQPAKLEDSAVYLCASSLIQGRKEDTQYFGPGTRLTVL.

This clone was detected many times. V usage is TRBV5-4 and J usage is TRBJ2-7; 9 nucleotides agree with TRBD1. The CDR3 loop spans 13 amino acids. Germline V CDR1 and CDR2: SGHNT, YYREEE (reference sequence). The trim removed 3 bases at V and 6 bases at J, leaving 4 bases unmatched. Here the CDR3 DNA reads TGTGCCAGCAGCTACCGGACAGGGGTCGAGCAGTACTTC. Its protein product is CASSYRTGVEQYF. Drawing the rest from reference TRBV5-4 and TRBJ2-7, the complete variable domain is ETGVTQSPTHLIKTRGQQVTLRCSSQSGHNTVSWYQQALGQGPQFIFQYYREEENGRGNFPPRFSGLQFPNYSSELNVNALELDDSALYLCASSYRTGVEQYFGPGTRLTVT.

The rearrangement joins TRBV11-3 to TRBJ2-2; tentatively, D is TRBD1 (6 bases). CDR3 size: 15 residues. Germline V gene data show CDR1 as SGHNT and CDR2 as YENEEA. V lost 5 bases and J 4 bases, leaving 14 bases between the germline ends. The CDR3 region is CASSQGLGSTGELFF. The DNA for the CDR3 is TGTGCCAGCAGCCAGGGGTTGGGGTCCACCGGGGAGCTGTTTTTT.

CDR3 coding DNA: TGTGCCAGCTCTTCCGGGGTGTACCAAGAGACCCAGTACTTC. Protein sequence: CASSSGVYQETQYF. The chain couples TRBV2 to TRBJ2-5; TRBD2 is a possible D gene (5 bases). Trimming left V 8 bases short and J 0 bases short, with 13 bases between. Germline loops: CDR1 SNHLY, CDR2 FYNNEI. This CDR3 has 14 amino acids. Based on the CDR3 plus reference TRBV2 and TRBJ2-5, the full variable domain is EPEVTQTPSHQVTQMGQEVILRCVPISNHLYFYWYRQILGQKVEFLVSFYNNEISEKSEIFDDQFSVERPDGSNFTLKIRSTKLEDSAMYFCASSSGVYQETQYFGPGTRLLVL.

The chain employs TRBV19 and TRBJ1-6; D perhaps matches TRBD1 (6 bases). Germline values: CDR1 LNHDA, CDR2 SQIVND (reference sequence). The CDR3 consists of 15 residues. Trimming cost V 6 bases and J 7 bases, with 16 bases left between them. The CDR3, as DNA: TGTGCCAGTAGGGCCGGGACAATCCCGAATTCACCCCTCCACTTT. It specifies CASRAGTIPNSPLHF. Full variable domain (missing parts from reference TRBV19 and TRBJ1-6): DGGITQSPKYLFRKEGQNVTLSCEQNLNHDAMYWYRQDPGQGLRLIYYSQIVNDFQKGDIAEGYSVSREKKESFPLTVTSAQKNPTAFYLCASRAGTIPNSPLHFGNGTRLTVT.

A few counts support this clone. V is TRBV3-1 (or the pseudogene TRBV3-2) and J is TRBJ1-3, with TRBD1 identical over 7 bases. The V segment lost 6 bases and the J segment 7 bases; nucleotides outside the gene matches: 3. The CDR3 totals 12 residues. Looked up from germline, CDR1 is LGHDT and CDR2 is YNNKEL (reference sequence). The CDR3 region has the DNA TGTGCCAGCAGTTTACAGGGGAACACCATATATTTT. Residues: CASSLQGNTIYF.

The CDR3 reads CASSPSGRGRNEQFF. The CDR3 region has the DNA TGTGCCAGCAGCCCCAGCGGGAGGGGTCGAAATGAGCAGTTCTTC. This chain connects TRBV7-9 to TRBJ2-1, with 10 bases lining up with TRBD2. The CDR3 has 15 amino acids. The germline gives CDR1 SEHNR, CDR2 FQNEAQ (reference sequence). J lost 7 bases, V lost 5 bases, and 8 bases had no gene match.